The clone carrying this TCR beta chain has only a few counts. The antigen remains undetermined. The germline CDR1 and CDR2 sequences are MDHEN and SYDVKM. J lost 2 bases, V lost 8 bases, and 9 bases had no gene match. The CDR3 loop spans 15 amino acids. Primed by a sample-barcoded 5' primer and a J-beta primer mix, a second PCR proceeded for about 6 to 11 cycles. A template-switch adaptor containing 12 random nucleotides labeled each cDNA molecule. TCRdb re-called the 5' RACE reads with MiXCR, one entry per CDR3 protein. The table shows 1.5 million to 2 million distinct CDR3 sequences, with 28% occurring only once. The data derive from a study of blood T cells in healthy people across ages. Study context: When template switching was applied, about one barcoded beta molecule was captured per two T cells.

Regarding the study as a whole: Higher diversity, along with more naive CD4+ cells, distinguished long-lived donors from aged donors.

Every donor contributed about 10 milliliters of peripheral blood by blood draw. What was sequenced was blood. The chain has TRBV28 and TRBJ2-3, with 8 nucleotides matching TRBD1. This clonotype originated in a woman aged 30 to 39 in good health. This CDR3 reads CASGTGAAPTDTQYF. CDR3 in DNA: TGTGCCAGCGGGACAGGAGCCGCCCCCACAGATACGCAGTATTTT.